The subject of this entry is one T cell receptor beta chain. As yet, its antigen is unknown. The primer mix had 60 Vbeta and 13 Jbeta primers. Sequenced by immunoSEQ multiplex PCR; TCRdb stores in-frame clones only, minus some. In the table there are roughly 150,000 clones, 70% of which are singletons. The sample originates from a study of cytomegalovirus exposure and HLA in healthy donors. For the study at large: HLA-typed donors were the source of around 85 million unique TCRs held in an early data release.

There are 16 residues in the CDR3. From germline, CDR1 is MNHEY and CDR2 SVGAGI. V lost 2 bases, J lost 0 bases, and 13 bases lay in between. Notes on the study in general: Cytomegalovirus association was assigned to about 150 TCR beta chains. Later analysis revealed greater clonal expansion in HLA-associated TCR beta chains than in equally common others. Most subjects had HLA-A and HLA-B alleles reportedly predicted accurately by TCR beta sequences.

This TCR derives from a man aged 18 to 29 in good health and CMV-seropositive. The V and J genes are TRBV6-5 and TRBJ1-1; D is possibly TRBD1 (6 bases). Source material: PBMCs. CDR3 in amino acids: CASSYARTDLNTEAFF. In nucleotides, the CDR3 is TGTGCCAGCAGTTACGCTCGGACAGATTTGAACACTGAAGCTTTCTTT.